The T cell receptor beta chain under discussion was sequenced for a study of blood T cell repertoires in COVID-19. This CDR3 is 14 amino acids long. V was trimmed by 1 base and J by 7 bases, leaving 12 bases between them. Germline CDR1 is SGHRS and CDR2 is YFSETQ. Assay used: immunoSEQ multiplex PCR; TCRdb lists only in-frame clones, some missing. The profile shows approximately 74,000 clones, just under 85% of them singletons. Material for sequencing was peripheral blood. This sequence originates from a man aged 70-80 years with acute or convalescent COVID-19. The V and J genes are TRBV5-1 and TRBJ1-5; D is unclear. The DNA of the CDR3 is TGCGCCAGCAGCTTGCGGGGAGACGGACAGCCCCAGCATTTT. Encoded protein: CASSLRGDGQPQHF.